Shown below are 24 T cell receptor beta chains from a single sample sequenced in a study of shared clonotypes between healthy human individuals. Here immunoSEQ multiplex PCR was the method, and the copy in TCRdb shows in-frame clones only, minus some. The repertoire includes fewer than 1.4 million clones, around three quarters of them detected once, and around 0.61% sits in the top ten. Specimen: memory CD4+ T cells from PBMCs. As to subset: CD45RA-negative fraction. The receptors come from a man aged 18 to 30 in good health. Some clones in this sample may be carry-over from other donors' samples.

This sequence joins TRBV7-9 and TRBJ1-2; no clear D gene. The ends were cut back, 0 bases at V and 7 bases at J, with 12 bases in the middle. Germline V lookup: CDR1 SEHNR, CDR2 FQNEAQ (reference sequence). This CDR3 region has 14 residues. Here the CDR3 DNA reads TGTGCCAGCAGCTTAGCGGGTAAAGGTGCTGGCTACACCTTC. Translation gives CASSLAGKGAGYTF.

Concerning this clone itself: Compared with germline, one end of the junction differs, possibly owing to a read error. The rearrangement uses TRBV30 and TRBJ1-4, with 7 bases lining up with TRBD1. Germline values: CDR1 GTSNPN, CDR2 SVGIG (reference sequence). The CDR3 loop spans 11 amino acids. The CDR3 sequence is CAWSLQGKAVF. The DNA of the CDR3 is TGTGCCTGGAGTCTACAGGGGAAGGCTGTTTTT.

With regard to this clone: This same CDR3 is encoded by further DNA sequences in the sample. V gene TRBV5-1 combines with J gene TRBJ2-2; perhaps TRBD1 as D (5 bases). This CDR3 is built from 13 residues. Trimming shortened V by 4 bases and J by 6 bases, and 10 bases separated the two germline ends. Germline V gene lookup returns CDR1 SGHRS and CDR2 YFSETQ. In nucleotides, the CDR3 is TGCGCCAGCAGCCTCCAGGGATCCGGGGAGCTGTTTTTT. This gives the protein CASSLQGSGELFF.

This clone was seen a single time. V and J are TRBV10-3 and TRBJ1-1; perhaps TRBD1 as D (6 bases). The germline V gene has CDR1 ENHRY and CDR2 SYGVKD. Trimming left V 0 bases short and J 1 base short, with 9 bases between. The CDR3 covers 15 residues. The CDR3 region has the DNA TGTGCCATCAGTGAGTCGCAGGGGAGGAACACTGAAGCTTTCTTT. The encoded protein is CAISESQGRNTEAFF.

The V gene is TRBV9, the J gene TRBJ2-1; D tentatively fits TRBD1 or TRBD2 (7 bases each). Germline CDR1 reads SGDLS; CDR2 reads YYNGEE. The CDR3 is 16 amino acids. Trimming pared 4 bases from V and 5 bases from J, leaving 19 bases between. CDR3 nucleotides: TGTGCCAGCAGCCCCCAGGGGGGGCGCAGGAACAATGAGCAGTTCTTC. It translates to CASSPQGGRRNNEQFF.

The CDR3: CASGSGQGIWANTGELFF. The CDR3 bases are TGTGCTAGTGGTTCTGGACAGGGAATATGGGCGAACACCGGGGAGCTGTTTTTT. The genes are TRBV12-5 and TRBJ2-2; 8 nucleotides align to TRBD1. The CDR3 runs to 18 residues. The V segment lost 4 bases and the J segment 0 bases; nucleotides outside the gene matches: 10. From germline, CDR1 is LGHNT and CDR2 FRNRAP. The full variable domain, in which reference TRBV12-5 and TRBJ2-2 provide the parts outside the CDR3, is DARVTQTPRHKVTEMGQEVTMRCQPILGHNTVFWYRQTMMQGLELLAYFRNRAPLDDSGMPKDRFSAEMPDATLATLKIQPSEPRDSAVYFCASGSGQGIWANTGELFFGEGSRLTVL.

This clone was counted a few times. Other DNA sequences from this sample encode an identical CDR3 as well. V is TRBV7-2 and J is TRBJ2-5; no clear D gene. Trimming removed 1 base from V and 2 bases from J, with 11 bases in between. The CDR3 length is 15 residues. Germline-derived CDR1 and CDR2 are SGHTA and FQGNSA. The CDR3 nucleotides are TGTGCCAGCAGCTTAGTCGGACGGGTACAAGAGACCCAGTACTTC. It translates to CASSLVGRVQETQYF.

This chain connects TRBV7-6 to TRBJ2-1; 11 bases are a match to TRBD2. The ends lost 5 bases at V and 5 bases at J; junction bases unmatched: 14. This CDR3 is 18 amino acids long. The germline gives CDR1 SGHVS, CDR2 FNYEAQ. As DNA, the CDR3 is TGTGCCAGCAGCCAACACCGGTCTAGCGGGGGGCGAGACAATGAGCAGTTCTTC. Its translation is CASSQHRSSGGRDNEQFF.

V and J are TRBV28 and TRBJ2-1, with 10 nucleotides matching TRBD2. The CDR3 has 13 residues. V dropped 7 bases and J dropped 7; count of bases not matched to a gene: 4. Germline V gene lookup returns CDR1 MDHEN and CDR2 SYDVKM. CDR3 DNA sequence: TGTGCCAGCACTCGACTAGCGGGTAATGAGCAGTTCTTC. Its translation is CASTRLAGNEQFF.

The chain has TRBV7-9 and TRBJ2-7; no reliable D call. CDR1 is SEHNR, CDR2 FQNEAQ, per germline (reference sequence). Between the trimmed V and J ends, which lost 5 bases and 3 bases, there was a span of 14 bases. The CDR3 runs to 14 residues. The CDR3 here is CASSRALLLYEQYF. In DNA, the CDR3 is TGTGCCAGCAGCCGGGCCCTCCTTCTCTACGAGCAGTACTTC.

This clone was counted only a few times. The chain links TRBV4-3 to TRBJ2-1; 11 nucleotides match TRBD2. J was trimmed by 5 bases and V by 5 bases; bases with no gene match: 8. CDR1 and CDR2 (germline): LGHNA, YSLEER. CDR3 size: 16 residues. As DNA, the CDR3 is TGCGCCAGCAGCGAAGTAGCGGGAGGGCTGCACAATGAGCAGTTCTTC. It codes for CASSEVAGGLHNEQFF.

This clone was recorded many times. In the same sample, other DNA sequences code for this CDR3. This chain connects TRBV5-1 to TRBJ1-1, with D hard to call. Between the trimmed V and J ends, which lost 4 bases and 0 bases, there was a span of 10 bases. The germline V gene has CDR1 SGHRS and CDR2 YFSETQ. The CDR3 runs to 14 residues. As DNA, the CDR3 is TGCGCCAGCAGCCGAATCGGAGTGAACACTGAAGCTTTCTTT. Its protein product is CASSRIGVNTEAFF.

The gene calls are TRBV6-1 and TRBJ2-2; no clear D gene. The CDR3 covers 15 residues. Deletions cut 3 bases from V and 4 bases from J, with 12 bases between. Germline CDR1 reads MNHNS; CDR2 reads SASEGT. The CDR3 spells CASSEAVGITGELFF. The DNA for the CDR3 is TGTGCCAGCAGTGAGGCCGTCGGCATCACCGGGGAGCTGTTTTTT.

As regards this clone: A much bigger clone sits one base away, suggesting this may be a read error. The chain is built from TRBV4-3 and TRBJ1-2, with TRBD1 matching over 9 bases. Per the germline V gene, CDR1 is LGHNA and CDR2 is YSLEER. Unmatched junction bases numbered 8, after V lost 8 bases and J lost 7 bases. The CDR3 length is 13 residues. The CDR3 loop reads CASGGGQGLGYTF. CDR3 DNA: TGCGCCAGCGGCGGGGGACAGGGTCTTGGCTACACCTTC.

The rearrangement links TRBV18 to TRBJ2-5; a weak D match, TRBD1 (6 bases). V shed 3 bases and J shed 5 bases, with 10 bases lying between them. CDR3 length: 13 amino acids. The germline gives CDR1 KGHSH, CDR2 LQKENI. CDR3 sequence (DNA): TGTGCCAGCTCACCCGGGACAAAGGAGACCCAGTACTTC. It yields the protein CASSPGTKETQYF.

Of note for this clone: Other DNA sequences in the sample encode the same CDR3. This chain joins TRBV6-5 and TRBJ2-7, with TRBD1 matching over 8 bases. With 2 bases clipped from V and 3 bases from J, the junction kept 6 bases outside the gene matches. This CDR3 has 15 residues. From germline, CDR1 is MNHEY and CDR2 SVGAGI. The CDR3 protein is CASSYRDRSFYEQYF. The CDR3 bases are TGTGCCAGCAGTTACCGGGACAGGAGTTTCTACGAGCAGTACTTC.

This clone has more than one count but fewer than ten. Other DNA sequences of this sample code for an identical CDR3. This sequence joins TRBV7-3 and TRBJ2-3, with TRBD2 matching over 12 bases. There are 14 residues in the CDR3. The J segment lost 6 bases and the V segment lost 5 bases, leaving 3 bases of the junction unmatched. Germline CDR1 and CDR2: SGHTA and FQGTGA. The CDR3 DNA sequence: TGTGCCAGCAGCCGGACTAGCGGGACTGATACGCAGTATTTT. Encoded protein: CASSRTSGTDTQYF.

V and J are TRBV6-5 and TRBJ2-7; the match to TRBD1 covers 7 bases. This CDR3 region has 14 residues. Unmatched junction bases numbered 9, after V lost 5 bases and J lost 5 bases. Per the germline V gene, CDR1 is MNHEY and CDR2 is SVGAGI. CDR3 protein: CASSTTGERHEQYF. The CDR3 nucleotides are TGTGCCAGCAGTACTACAGGGGAAAGGCACGAGCAGTACTTC.

A single count supports this clone. The V call is TRBV2, the J call TRBJ2-7; D tentatively reads TRBD1 or TRBD2 (6 bases each). Trimming shortened V by 11 bases and J by 2 bases, and 16 bases separated the two germline ends. Germline lookup yields CDR1 SNHLY and CDR2 FYNNEI. The CDR3 is 13 residues long. CDR3: CAGGRGVPYEQYF. In nucleotides, the CDR3 is TGTGCCGGGGGGCGCGGGGTTCCCTACGAGCAGTACTTC.

The CDR3 sequence is CASSPPGVVGAETQYF. In nucleotides, the CDR3 is TGTGCCAGCAGCCCCCCTGGGGTAGTGGGGGCAGAGACCCAGTACTTC. This chain uses TRBV5-6 with TRBJ2-5, with D maybe TRBD1 (6 bases). Germline CDR1 SGHDT, CDR2 YYEEEE. Trimming shortened V by 4 bases and J by 4 bases, and 20 bases separated the two germline ends. The CDR3 sequence is 16 residues long.

This clone was seen repeatedly, ten times or more. The J gene is TRBJ2-1, the V gene TRBV28; D unclear. Per the germline V gene, CDR1 is MDHEN and CDR2 is SYDVKM. The CDR3 sequence is 11 residues long. V was shortened by 8 bases and J by 8 bases, with 10 bases between the two germline ends. The CDR3, as DNA: TGTGCCAGCGGTGGGTTTCATGAGCAGTTCTTC. Amino acids: CASGGFHEQFF.

V usage is TRBV7-2 and J usage is TRBJ2-2, with no clear D. V lost 4 bases, J lost 5 bases, and 11 bases lay in between. Germline CDR1 SGHTA, CDR2 FQGNSA. The CDR3 runs to 14 residues. As DNA, the CDR3 is TGTGCCAGCAGCTGGACCCCCCGGACCGGGGAGCTGTTTTTT. It translates to CASSWTPRTGELFF.

Worth noting for this clone: A far larger clone lies a single base away; this is likely a read error. The same CDR3 arises from other DNA sequences in this sample as well. The rearrangement uses TRBV29-1 and TRBJ1-5; no definite D call. The CDR3 contains 12 residues. CDR1 SQVTM and CDR2 ANQGSEA come from the germline V gene. The CDR3 region has the DNA TGCTCAGCCCGCGCCAACAATCAGCCCCAGCATTTT. This sequence encodes CSARANNQPQHF. The variable domain in full, completed from reference TRBV29-1 and TRBJ1-5, reads SAVISQKPSRDICQRGTSLTIQCQVDSQVTMMFWYRQQPGQSLTLIATANQGSEATYESGFVIDKFPISRPNLTFSTLTVSNMSPEDSSIYLCSARANNQPQHFGDGTRLSIL.

About this clone itself: A clone one base away is much larger, so this may be a read error. As DNA, the CDR3 is TGTGCCAGCAGCCCAGGAGAGGAAAAACTGTTTTTT. As protein: CASSPGEEKLFF. V gene TRBV9 combines with J gene TRBJ1-4; D remains unclear. This CDR3 is built from 12 residues. Trimming took 4 bases from V and 8 from J, leaving 9 bases between them. Germline assignment: CDR1 SGDLS and CDR2 YYNGEE. Looking up the rest from reference TRBV9 and TRBJ1-4 gives the full variable domain: DSGVTQTPKHLITATGQRVTLRCSPRSGDLSVYWYQQSLDQGLQFLIQYYNGEERAKGNILERFSAQQFPDLHSELNLSSLELGDSALYFCASSPGEEKLFFGSGTQLSVL.